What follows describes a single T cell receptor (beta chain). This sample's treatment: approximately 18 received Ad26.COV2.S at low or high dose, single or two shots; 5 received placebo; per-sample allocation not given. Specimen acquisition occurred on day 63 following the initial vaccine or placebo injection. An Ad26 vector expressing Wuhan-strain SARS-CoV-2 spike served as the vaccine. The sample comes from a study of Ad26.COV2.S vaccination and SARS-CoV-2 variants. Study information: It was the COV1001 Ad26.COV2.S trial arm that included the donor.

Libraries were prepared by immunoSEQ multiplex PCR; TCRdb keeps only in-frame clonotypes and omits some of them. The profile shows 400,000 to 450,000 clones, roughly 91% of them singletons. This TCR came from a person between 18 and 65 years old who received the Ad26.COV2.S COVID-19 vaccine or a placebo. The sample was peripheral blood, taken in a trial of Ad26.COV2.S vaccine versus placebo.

CDR3: CASSLGAVFTGELFF. The CDR3, as DNA: TGTGCCAGCAGCCTAGGGGCCGTCTTCACCGGGGAGCTGTTTTTT. The chain joins TRBV7-8 to TRBJ2-2; possibly TRBD1 for D (5 bases). The CDR3 runs to 15 residues. Germline V lookup: CDR1 SGHVS, CDR2 FQNEAQ. Deletions cut 5 bases from V and 4 bases from J, with 14 bases between. Using reference TRBV7-8 and TRBJ2-2 for the parts outside the CDR3, the full variable domain is GAGVSQSPRYKVAKRGQDVALRCDPISGHVSLFWYQQALGQGPEFLTYFQNEAQLDKSGLPSDRFFAERPEGSVSTLKIQRTQQEDSAVYLCASSLGAVFTGELFFGEGSRLTVL.